Shown below are 2 T cell receptor beta chains from a single sample sequenced in a study of CD8+CD57+ T cells in acquired aplastic anemia. According to the study, genomic DNA was the template for TCR beta VDJ and CDR3 profiling. A single record per CDR3 protein comes from TCRdb applying MiXCR to the reads. The sample carries some 170,000 distinct CDR3 sequences, around 48% recorded once. Flow cytometry had shown expanded CD8+CD57+ cells in the patients chosen for sequencing. The specimen was sorted CD4+, CD8+, or CD8+CD57+ T cells (not recorded which) from PBMCs. The receptors derive from a human donor with aplastic anemia.

This clonotype was picked up many times. The J gene is TRBJ1-5, the V gene TRBV2; D is unclear. The germline V gene has CDR1 SNHLY and CDR2 FYNNEI. With 7 bases removed from V and 9 bases from J, the gap between germline ends came to 16 bases. This CDR3 has 13 amino acids. In nucleotides, the CDR3 is TGTGCCAGCAACGTAGGTCCCGGGAGGCCCCAGCATTTT. It yields the protein CASNVGPGRPQHF.

The chain links TRBV2 to TRBJ1-5; perhaps TRBD1 as D (6 bases). The CDR3 extends over 15 amino acids. V lost 4 bases and J 2 bases, leaving 12 bases between the germline ends. Germline V gives CDR1 SNHLY, CDR2 FYNNEI. CDR3 DNA sequence: TGTGCCAGCAGTGGAACCTACAGGGGCAATCAGCCCCAGCATTTT. Translating it yields CASSGTYRGNQPQHF.